The clone carrying this TCR beta chain was seen at least ten times. Its antigen is unknown. This CDR3 is 16 amino acids long. Losses at the gene ends were 6 bases for V and 2 bases for J; bases not matched to a gene: 6. Germline V gene lookup returns CDR1 MDHEN and CDR2 SYDVKM. No cell sorting was done before RNA was extracted from the tissue. This specimen comes from a study of tumor and adjacent non-tumor tissue in lung cancer. Study-level information: Samples averaged about 4.2 million productive TCRbeta reads each.

Study-level results: In normal lung, the top 100 clones were significantly more dominant than in tumor. Tumor tissue had significantly higher TCR diversity than normal lung.

The library came from three nested PCR rounds adapted from ARM-PCR protocols. TCRdb re-analysed the multiplex PCR reads in MiXCR, keeping a single row per CDR3 protein. The sample carries roughly 76,000 distinct CDR3 sequences, approximately 71% recorded once. The rearrangement joins TRBV28 to TRBJ2-3, with TRBD2 matching 12 bases. This receptor was identified in a woman in her 70s with non-small cell lung cancer. The sequenced material came from lung tumor tissue. CDR3: CASSTGLAGLTDTQYF. The CDR3 DNA sequence: TGTGCCAGCAGCACCGGACTAGCGGGGCTCACAGATACGCAGTATTTT.